This T cell receptor (beta chain) was sequenced in a study of CDR3 diversity in severe acne. The CDR3 runs to 13 residues. Trimming took 0 bases from V and 3 from J, leaving 5 bases between them. The germline V gene has CDR1 LNHNV and CDR2 YYDKDF (reference sequence). Each CDR3 protein is one row after TCRdb ran MiXCR on the PCR reads. The data contain almost 85,000 distinct CDR3 sequences, 45% to 60% of them singletons. V is TRBV15 and J is TRBJ1-1; D remains unclear. Sequencing was performed on blood. The receptor was derived from a male donor in good health, without acne. In nucleotides, the CDR3 is TGTGCCACCAGCAGAGATGTGTACACTGAAGCTTTCTTT. It encodes CATSRDVYTEAFF.